One T cell receptor (beta chain) is described in this entry. This sample is part of a study of blood T cell repertoires in COVID-19. Study-wide context: The analysed material was cDNA or gDNA that came from T cells, B-cell-depleted T cells, or PBMCs.

Original handling: Quantification of nucleated cells was approximated via reference gene primer amplification. Here immunoSEQ multiplex PCR was the method, and the copy in TCRdb shows in-frame clones only, minus some. For V, J and clone size, that table is used; D and trimming come from the DNA. The table includes roughly 40,000 clones, approximately 89% detected once. The CDR3 length is 13 residues. Germline V lookup: CDR1 SGDLS, CDR2 YYNGEE. The trim removed 0 bases at V and 6 bases at J, leaving 2 bases unmatched. The receptor was derived from a woman between 40 and 50 years old with acute or convalescent COVID-19. Sequencing was done on a sample of peripheral blood. The V gene is TRBV9, the J gene TRBJ1-2; 7 nucleotides agree with TRBD1. The CDR3 here is CASSVGQGNGYTF. CDR3 sequence (DNA): TGTGCCAGCAGCGTAGGACAGGGAAATGGCTACACCTTC.